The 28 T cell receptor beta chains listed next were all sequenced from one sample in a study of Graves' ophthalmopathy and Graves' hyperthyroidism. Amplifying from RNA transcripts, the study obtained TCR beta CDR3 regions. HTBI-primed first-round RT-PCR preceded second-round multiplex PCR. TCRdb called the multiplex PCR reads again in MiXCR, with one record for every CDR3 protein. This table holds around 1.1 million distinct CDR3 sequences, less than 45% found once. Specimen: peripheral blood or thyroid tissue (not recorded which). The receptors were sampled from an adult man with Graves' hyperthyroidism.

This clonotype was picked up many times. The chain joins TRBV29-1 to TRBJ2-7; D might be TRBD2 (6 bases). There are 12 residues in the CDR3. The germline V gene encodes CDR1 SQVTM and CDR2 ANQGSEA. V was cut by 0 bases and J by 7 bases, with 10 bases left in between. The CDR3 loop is CSVEDHGGEQYF. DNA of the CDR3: TGCAGCGTTGAAGATCATGGGGGGGAGCAGTACTTC.

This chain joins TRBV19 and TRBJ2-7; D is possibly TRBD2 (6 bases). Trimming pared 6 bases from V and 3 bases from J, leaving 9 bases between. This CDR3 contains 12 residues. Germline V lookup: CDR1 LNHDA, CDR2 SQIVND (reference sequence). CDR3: CASRSGCYEQYF. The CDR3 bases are TGTGCCAGTAGGAGCGGGTGCTACGAGCAGTACTTC.

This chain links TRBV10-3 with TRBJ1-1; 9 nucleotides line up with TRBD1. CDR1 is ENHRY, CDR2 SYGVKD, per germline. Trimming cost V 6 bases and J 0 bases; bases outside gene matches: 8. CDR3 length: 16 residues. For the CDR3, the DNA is TGTGCCATCAGGGAGGGACAGGGCGGGATGAACACTGAAGCTTTCTTT. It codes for CAIREGQGGMNTEAFF.

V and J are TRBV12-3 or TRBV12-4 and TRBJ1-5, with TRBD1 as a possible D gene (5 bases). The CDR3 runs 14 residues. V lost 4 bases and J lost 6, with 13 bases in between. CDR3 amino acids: CASSSDWGVQPQHF. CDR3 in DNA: TGTGCCAGCAGTTCCGACTGGGGGGTTCAGCCCCAGCATTTT.

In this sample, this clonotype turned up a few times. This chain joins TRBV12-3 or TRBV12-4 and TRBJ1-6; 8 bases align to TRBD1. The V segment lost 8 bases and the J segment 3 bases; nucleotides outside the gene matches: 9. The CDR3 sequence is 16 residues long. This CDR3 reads CASGASDRGYNSPLHF. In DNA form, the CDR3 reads TGTGCCAGCGGGGCGAGCGACAGGGGCTATAATTCACCCCTCCACTTT.

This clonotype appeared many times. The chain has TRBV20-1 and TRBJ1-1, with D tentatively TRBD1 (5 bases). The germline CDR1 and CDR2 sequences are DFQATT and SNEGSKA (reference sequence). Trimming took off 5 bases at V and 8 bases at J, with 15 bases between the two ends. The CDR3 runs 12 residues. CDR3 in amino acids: CSAGQKQAEAFF. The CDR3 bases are TGCAGTGCTGGGCAAAAACAGGCAGAAGCTTTCTTT.

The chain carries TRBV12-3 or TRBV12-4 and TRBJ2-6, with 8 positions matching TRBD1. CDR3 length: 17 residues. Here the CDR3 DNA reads TGTGCTAGTGCCTCGGACAGGGCAGTATCTGGGGCCAACGTCCTGACTTTC. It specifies CASASDRAVSGANVLTF.

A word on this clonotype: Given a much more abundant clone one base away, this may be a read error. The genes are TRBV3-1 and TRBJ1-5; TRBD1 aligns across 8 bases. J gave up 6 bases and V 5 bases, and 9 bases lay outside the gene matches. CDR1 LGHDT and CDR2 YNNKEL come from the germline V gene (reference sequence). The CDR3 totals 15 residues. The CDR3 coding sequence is TGTGCCAGCAGCATCACAGGACAGGGTGGTCAGCCCCAGCATTTT. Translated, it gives CASSITGQGGQPQHF.

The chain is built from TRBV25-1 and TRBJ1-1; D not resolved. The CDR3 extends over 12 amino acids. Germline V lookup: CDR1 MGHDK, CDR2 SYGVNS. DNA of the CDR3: TGTGCTAGTGGTTTCTATGACGGAGAAGCTTTCTTT. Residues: CASGFYDGEAFF.

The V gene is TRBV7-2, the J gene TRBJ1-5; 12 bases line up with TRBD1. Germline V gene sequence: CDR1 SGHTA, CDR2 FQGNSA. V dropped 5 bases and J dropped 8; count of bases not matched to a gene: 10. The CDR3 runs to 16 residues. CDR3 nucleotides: TGTGCCAGCAGCCTGACGACCGGGACAGGGGGCGAGCCCCAGCATTTT. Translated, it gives CASSLTTGTGGEPQHF.

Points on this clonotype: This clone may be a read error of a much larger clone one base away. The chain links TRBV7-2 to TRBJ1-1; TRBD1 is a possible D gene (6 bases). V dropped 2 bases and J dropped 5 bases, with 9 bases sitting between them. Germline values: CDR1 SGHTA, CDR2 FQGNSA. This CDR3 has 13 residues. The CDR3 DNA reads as TGTGCCAGCAGCTTAAGGACAGAGACTGAAGCTTTCTTT. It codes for CASSLRTETEAFF.

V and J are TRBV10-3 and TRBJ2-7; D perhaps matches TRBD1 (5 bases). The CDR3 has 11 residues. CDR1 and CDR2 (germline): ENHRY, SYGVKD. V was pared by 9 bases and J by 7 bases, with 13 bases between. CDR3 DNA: TGTGCCATACGATCAGGGCGGGAGCAGTACTTC. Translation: CAIRSGREQYF.

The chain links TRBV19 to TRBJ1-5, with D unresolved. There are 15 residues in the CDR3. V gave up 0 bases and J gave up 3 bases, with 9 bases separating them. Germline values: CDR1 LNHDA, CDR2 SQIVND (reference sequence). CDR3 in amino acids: CASSIDSRANQPQHF. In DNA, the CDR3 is TGTGCCAGTAGTATAGATTCCAGAGCCAATCAGCCCCAGCATTTT.

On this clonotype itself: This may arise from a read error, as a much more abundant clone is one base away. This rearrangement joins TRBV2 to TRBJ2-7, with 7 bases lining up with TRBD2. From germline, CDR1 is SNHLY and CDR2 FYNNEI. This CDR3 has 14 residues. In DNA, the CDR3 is TGTGCCGGCAGTGGTGGACTAGGATCCTACGAGCAGTACTTC. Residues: CAGSGGLGSYEQYF.

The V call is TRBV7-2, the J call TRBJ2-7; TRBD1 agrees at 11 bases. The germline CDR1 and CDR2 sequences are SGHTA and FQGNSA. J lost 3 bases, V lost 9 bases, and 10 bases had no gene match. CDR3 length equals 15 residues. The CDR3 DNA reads TGTGCCAGGGCCGGGACAGGGGGTGTTAACTACGAGCAGTACTTC. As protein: CARAGTGGVNYEQYF.

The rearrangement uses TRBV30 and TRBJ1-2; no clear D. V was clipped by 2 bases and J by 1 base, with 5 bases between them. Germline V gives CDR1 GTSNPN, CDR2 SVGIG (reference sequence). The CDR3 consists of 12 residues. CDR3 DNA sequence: TGTGCCTGGAGTCGGGTTAACTATGGCTACACCTTC. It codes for CAWSRVNYGYTF. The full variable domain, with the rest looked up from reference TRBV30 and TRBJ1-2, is SQTIHQWPATLVQPVGSPLSLECTVEGTSNPNLYWYRQAAGRGLQLLFYSVGIGQISSEVPQNLSASRPQDRQFILSSKKLLLSDSGFYLCAWSRVNYGYTFGSGTRLTVV.

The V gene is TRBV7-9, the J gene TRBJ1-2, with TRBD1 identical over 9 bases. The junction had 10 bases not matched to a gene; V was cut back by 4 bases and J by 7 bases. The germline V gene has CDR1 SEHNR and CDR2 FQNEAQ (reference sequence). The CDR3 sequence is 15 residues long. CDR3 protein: CASSSTRQGVVGYTF. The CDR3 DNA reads TGTGCCAGCAGCTCTACAAGACAGGGGGTAGTTGGCTACACCTTC.

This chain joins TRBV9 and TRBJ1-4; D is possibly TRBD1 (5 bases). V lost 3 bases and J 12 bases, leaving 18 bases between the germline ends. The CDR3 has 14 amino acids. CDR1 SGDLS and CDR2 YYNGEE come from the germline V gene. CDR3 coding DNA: TGTGCCAGCAGCGCGCCGGGGGGGTCAAAGGAACTGTTTTTT. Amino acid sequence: CASSAPGGSKELFF.

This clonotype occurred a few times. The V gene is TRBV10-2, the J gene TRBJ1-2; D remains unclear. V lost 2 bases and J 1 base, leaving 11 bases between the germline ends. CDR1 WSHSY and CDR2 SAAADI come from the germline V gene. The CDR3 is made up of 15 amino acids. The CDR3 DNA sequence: TGCGCCAGCAGTGAGCCGGGCGGGCTTAACTATGGCTACACCTTC. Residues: CASSEPGGLNYGYTF.

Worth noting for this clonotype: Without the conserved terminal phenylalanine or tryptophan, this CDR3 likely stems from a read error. The CDR3 here is CAGSELAGGQETQYS. CDR3 sequence (DNA): TGTGCCGGCAGTGAACTAGCGGGAGGTCAAGAGACCCAGTACTCC. This chain joins TRBV6-6 and TRBJ2-5; the match to TRBD2 covers 12 bases. Germline V gene sequence: CDR1 MNHNY, CDR2 SVGAGI (reference sequence). The CDR3 sequence is 15 residues long.

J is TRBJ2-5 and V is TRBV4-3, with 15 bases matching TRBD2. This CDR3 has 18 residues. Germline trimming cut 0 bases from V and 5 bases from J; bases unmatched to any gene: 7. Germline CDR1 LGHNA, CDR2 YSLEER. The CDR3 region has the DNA TGCGCCAGCAGCCAAGATCTCGGACTAGCGGGGGGGCGGGAGACCCAGTACTTC. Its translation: CASSQDLGLAGGRETQYF.

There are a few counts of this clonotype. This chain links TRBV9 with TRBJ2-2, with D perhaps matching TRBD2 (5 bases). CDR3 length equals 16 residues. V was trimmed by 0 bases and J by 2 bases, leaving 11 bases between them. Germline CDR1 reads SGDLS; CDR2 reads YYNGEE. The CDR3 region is CASSVARVPNTGELFF. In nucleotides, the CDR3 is TGTGCCAGCAGCGTAGCGAGGGTCCCTAACACCGGGGAGCTGTTTTTT.

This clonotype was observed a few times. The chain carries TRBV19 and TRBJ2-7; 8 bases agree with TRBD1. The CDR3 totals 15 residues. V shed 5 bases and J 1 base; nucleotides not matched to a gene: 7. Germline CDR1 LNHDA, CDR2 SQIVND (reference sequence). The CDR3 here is CASSPTGARSYEQYF. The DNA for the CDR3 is TGTGCCAGTAGTCCGACAGGGGCTAGGTCCTACGAGCAGTACTTC.

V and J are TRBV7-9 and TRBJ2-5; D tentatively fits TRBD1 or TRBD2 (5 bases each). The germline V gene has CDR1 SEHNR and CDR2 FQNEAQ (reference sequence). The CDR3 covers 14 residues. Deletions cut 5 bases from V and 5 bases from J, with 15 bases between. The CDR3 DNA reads TGTGCCAGCAGCGAACCGGGACCGCCGGAGACCCAGTACTTC. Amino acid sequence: CASSEPGPPETQYF.

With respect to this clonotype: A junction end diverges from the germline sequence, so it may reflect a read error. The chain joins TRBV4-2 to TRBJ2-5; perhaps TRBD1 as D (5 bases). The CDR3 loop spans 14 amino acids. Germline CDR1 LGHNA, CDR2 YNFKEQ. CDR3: CAGSQGAGRETQYF. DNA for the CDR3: TGTGCCGGCAGCCAAGGGGCCGGTAGGGAGACCCAGTACTTC.

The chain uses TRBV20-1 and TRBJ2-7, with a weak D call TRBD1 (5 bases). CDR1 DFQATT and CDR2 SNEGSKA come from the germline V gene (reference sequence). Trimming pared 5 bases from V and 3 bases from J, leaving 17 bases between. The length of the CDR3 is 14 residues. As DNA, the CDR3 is TGCAGTGCTTCATTAGGGCAGGGTATCTACGAGCAGTACTTC. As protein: CSASLGQGIYEQYF.

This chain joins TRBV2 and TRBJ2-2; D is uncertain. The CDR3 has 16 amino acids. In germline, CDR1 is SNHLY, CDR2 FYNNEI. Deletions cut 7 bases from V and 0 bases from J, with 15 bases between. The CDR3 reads CASTGRKVANTGELFF. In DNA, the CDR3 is TGTGCCAGCACCGGAAGGAAGGTCGCGAACACCGGGGAGCTGTTTTTT. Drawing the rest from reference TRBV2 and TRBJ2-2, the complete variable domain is EPEVTQTPSHQVTQMGQEVILRCVPISNHLYFYWYRQILGQKVEFLVSFYNNEISEKSEIFDDQFSVERPDGSNFTLKIRSTKLEDSAMYFCASTGRKVANTGELFFGEGSRLTVL.

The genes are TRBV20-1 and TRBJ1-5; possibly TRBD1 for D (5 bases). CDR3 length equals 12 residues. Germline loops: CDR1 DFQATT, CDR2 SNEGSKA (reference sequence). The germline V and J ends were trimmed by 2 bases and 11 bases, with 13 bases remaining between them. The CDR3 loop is CSARRGVQAQHF. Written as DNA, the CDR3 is TGCAGTGCTAGAAGAGGGGTCCAGGCCCAGCATTTT.